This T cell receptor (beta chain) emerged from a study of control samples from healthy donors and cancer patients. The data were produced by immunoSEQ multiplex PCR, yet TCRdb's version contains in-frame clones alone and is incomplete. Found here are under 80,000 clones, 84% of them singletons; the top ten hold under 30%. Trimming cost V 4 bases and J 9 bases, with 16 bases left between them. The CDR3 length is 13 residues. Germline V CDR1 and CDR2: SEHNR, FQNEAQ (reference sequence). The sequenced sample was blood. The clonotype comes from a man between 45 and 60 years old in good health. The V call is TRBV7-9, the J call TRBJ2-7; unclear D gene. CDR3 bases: TGTGCCAGCAGCTCTAGTGGCCGTCCCGTGCAGTACTTC. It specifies CASSSSGRPVQYF.